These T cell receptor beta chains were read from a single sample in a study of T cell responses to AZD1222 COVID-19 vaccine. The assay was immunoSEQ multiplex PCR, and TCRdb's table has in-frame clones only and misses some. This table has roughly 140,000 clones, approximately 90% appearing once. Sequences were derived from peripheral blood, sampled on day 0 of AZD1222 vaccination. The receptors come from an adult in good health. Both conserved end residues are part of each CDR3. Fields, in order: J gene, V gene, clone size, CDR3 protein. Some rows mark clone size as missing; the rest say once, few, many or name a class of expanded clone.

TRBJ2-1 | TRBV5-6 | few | CASSLDGRPYNEQFF
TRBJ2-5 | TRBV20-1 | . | CSASRVETQYF
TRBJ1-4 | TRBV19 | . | CASGTGDNNEKLFF
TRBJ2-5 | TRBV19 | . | CASSIRTSGSGETQYF
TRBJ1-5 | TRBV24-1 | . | CATSDLWGLYQHF
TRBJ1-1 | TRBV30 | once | CAWSVQGRQAFF
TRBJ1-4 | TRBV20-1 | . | CSASSGTGDEKLFF
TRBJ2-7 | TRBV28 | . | CASNSHSYEQYF
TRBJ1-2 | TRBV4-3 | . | CASSQEMGRGGYTF
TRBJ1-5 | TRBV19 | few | CASSQTQGRRNQPQHF
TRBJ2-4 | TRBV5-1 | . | CASSLGHSVKNIQYF
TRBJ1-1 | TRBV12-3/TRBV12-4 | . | CASKQRQLYEAFF
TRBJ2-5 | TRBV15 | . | CATSPDFAGIQETQYF
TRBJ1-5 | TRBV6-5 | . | CASSVAGSNQPQHF
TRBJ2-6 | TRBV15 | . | CATSRGRGSGANVLTF
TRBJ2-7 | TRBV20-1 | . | CSAGQGYEQYF
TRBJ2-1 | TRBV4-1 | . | CASSSQDYQEQFF
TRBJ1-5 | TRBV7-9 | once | CASSLEGYQPQHF
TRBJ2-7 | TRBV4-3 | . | CASSQAPGGPYEQYF
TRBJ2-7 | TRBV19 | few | CASSMLGSGASSYEQYF
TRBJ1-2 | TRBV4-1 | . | CASSQDFYGYTF
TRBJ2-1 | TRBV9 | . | CASSVVDRGAEQFF
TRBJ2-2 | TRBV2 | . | CASRHDRGANTGELFF
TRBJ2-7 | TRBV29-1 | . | CSVGSQGNEQYF
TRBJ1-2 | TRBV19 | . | CASSISAGGGRGGYTF
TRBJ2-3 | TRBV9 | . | CASSSRDRGSTDTQYF
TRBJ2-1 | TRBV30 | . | CAWSARLAGGPGQFF
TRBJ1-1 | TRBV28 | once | CASSLLGQGRDTEAFF
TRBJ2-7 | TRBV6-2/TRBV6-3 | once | CASSLTGQPGLAGSYEQYF
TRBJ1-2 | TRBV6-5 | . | CASSYPGGYGYTF
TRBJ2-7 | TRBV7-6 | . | CASSRGLAGGPEDEQYF